Sequencing of this TCR beta chain was carried out in a study of cytomegalovirus exposure and HLA in healthy donors. Study overall: Among 398 genotyped donors, around 80% fell in the Caucasian-associated ancestry cluster.

Details on this clone: Its antigen is not identified.

The PCR contained 60 Vbeta and 13 Jbeta primers. The table came from immunoSEQ multiplex PCR; TCRdb's copy has only in-frame clones and leaves some out. The sample gives some 150,000 clones, approximately 85% of which show up once; about 8.1% is in the top ten. Study results and limitations: In a later analysis, common viral pathogens appeared linked to several of the most significant clusters.

In germline, CDR1 is SGHTA, CDR2 FQGNSA. The length of the CDR3 is 13 residues. The V gene lost 5 bases and the J gene lost 4 bases, with 6 bases spanning the gap. Sequenced sample: PBMCs. The receptor's source is a woman in her forties or fifties in good health and CMV-seropositive. The chain links TRBV7-2 to TRBJ1-6; D is undetermined. The CDR3 coding sequence is TGTGCCAGCAGCAACACATATAATTCACCCCTCCACTTT. This codes for CASSNTYNSPLHF.